This is a list of T cell receptor beta chains from one sample in a study of OX40 agonist ivuxolimab in advanced cancers. Assay: immunoSEQ multiplex PCR; the TCRdb copy retains only in-frame clones and omits some. The data hold 90,000 or so clones, with around 90% observed a single time. Sequencing was performed on CD4+ or CD8+ T cells sorted from blood, taken in a trial of the OX40 agonist ivuxolimab. The source of these receptors is an adult with an advanced solid tumor such as melanoma, head and neck, liver or kidney cancer. CDR3s include the opening cysteine and the closing phenylalanine or tryptophan. Each record gives: D gene, V gene, J gene, clone size, CDR3 protein, CDR3 DNA. D genes are given only for firm matches. Not all rows give a size; the values are once, few, many and, for expanded clones, a class.

d_call: -
v_call: TRBV7-3
j_call: TRBJ2-2
clone_size: -
cdr3_aa: CASSFSGKTGELFF
cdr3_nt: TGTGCCAGCAGCTTTTCCGGGAAAACCGGGGAGCTGTTTTTT

d_call: -
v_call: TRBV4-2
j_call: TRBJ1-4
clone_size: -
cdr3_aa: CASSQSVGAGSGGRYEKLFF
cdr3_nt: TGTGCCAGCAGCCAATCAGTGGGGGCAGGTTCAGGAGGCCGTTATGAAAAACTGTTTTTT

d_call: TRBD2
v_call: TRBV5-1
j_call: TRBJ2-7
clone_size: -
cdr3_aa: CASRLRENSYEQYF
cdr3_nt: TGCGCCAGCAGGCTGCGGGAGAACTCCTACGAGCAGTACTTC

d_call: -
v_call: TRBV5-4
j_call: TRBJ2-2
clone_size: -
cdr3_aa: CASSPTLRLNTGELFF
cdr3_nt: TGTGCCAGCAGTCCGACTTTACGCCTGAACACCGGGGAGCTGTTTTTT

d_call: -
v_call: TRBV5-6
j_call: TRBJ2-5
clone_size: -
cdr3_aa: CASSLLGPERETQYF
cdr3_nt: TGTGCCAGCAGCTTGTTGGGCCCAGAACGGGAGACCCAGTACTTC

d_call: TRBD1
v_call: TRBV5-1
j_call: TRBJ1-4
clone_size: -
cdr3_aa: CASSLEGQGHEKLFF
cdr3_nt: TGCGCCAGCAGCTTGGAAGGACAGGGCCATGAAAAACTGTTTTTT

d_call: TRBD1
v_call: TRBV5-1
j_call: TRBJ1-1
clone_size: -
cdr3_aa: CASSYTGTGAFF
cdr3_nt: TGCGCCAGCAGCTATACCGGGACAGGAGCTTTCTTT

d_call: -
v_call: TRBV6-1
j_call: TRBJ2-2
clone_size: -
cdr3_aa: CASREGSNTGELFF
cdr3_nt: TGTGCCAGCAGGGAGGGGAGTAACACCGGGGAGCTGTTTTTT

d_call: -
v_call: TRBV5-8
j_call: TRBJ2-1
clone_size: -
cdr3_aa: CASSLGDSRNEQFF
cdr3_nt: TGTGCCAGCAGCTTGGGGGACTCCCGCAATGAGCAGTTCTTC

d_call: -
v_call: TRBV4-3
j_call: TRBJ2-7
clone_size: -
cdr3_aa: CASSQAFGGLYEQYF
cdr3_nt: TGCGCCAGCAGCCAAGCCTTCGGGGGGCTATACGAGCAGTACTTC

d_call: -
v_call: TRBV11-3
j_call: TRBJ1-3
clone_size: -
cdr3_aa: CASSQRDISGNTIYF
cdr3_nt: TGTGCCAGCAGCCAAAGGGACATATCTGGAAACACCATATATTTT

d_call: -
v_call: TRBV4-3
j_call: TRBJ1-1
clone_size: -
cdr3_aa: CASSQDRGVRAFF
cdr3_nt: TGCGCCAGCAGCCAAGATCGGGGGGTGAGGGCTTTCTTT

d_call: -
v_call: TRBV19
j_call: TRBJ1-2
clone_size: -
cdr3_aa: CASSTLQIGVSGYTF
cdr3_nt: TGTGCCAGTAGTACCCTCCAGATCGGGGTCAGTGGCTACACCTTC

d_call: TRBD2
v_call: TRBV7-2
j_call: TRBJ2-3
clone_size: once
cdr3_aa: CASSPRTSGRVSDTQYF
cdr3_nt: TGTGCCAGCAGCCCCCGGACTAGCGGGAGGGTGTCAGATACGCAGTATTTT

d_call: -
v_call: TRBV7-3
j_call: TRBJ2-2
clone_size: few
cdr3_aa: CASSSYTGELFF
cdr3_nt: TGTGCCAGCAGCTCCTACACCGGGGAGCTGTTTTTT